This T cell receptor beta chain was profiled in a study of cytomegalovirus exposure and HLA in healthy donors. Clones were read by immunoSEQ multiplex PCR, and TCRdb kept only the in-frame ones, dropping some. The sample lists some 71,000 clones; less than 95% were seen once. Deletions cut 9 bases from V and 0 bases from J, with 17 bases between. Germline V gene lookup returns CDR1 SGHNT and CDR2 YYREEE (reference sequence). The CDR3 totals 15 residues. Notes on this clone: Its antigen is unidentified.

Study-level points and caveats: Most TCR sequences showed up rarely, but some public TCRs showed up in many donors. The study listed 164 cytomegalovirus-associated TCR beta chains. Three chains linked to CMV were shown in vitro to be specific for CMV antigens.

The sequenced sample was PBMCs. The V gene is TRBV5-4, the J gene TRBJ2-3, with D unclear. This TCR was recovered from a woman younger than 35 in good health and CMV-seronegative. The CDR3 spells CATQHSSFSTDTQYF. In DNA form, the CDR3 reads TGTGCCACCCAGCACAGTTCATTCAGCACAGATACGCAGTATTTT.